This paragraph covers one T cell receptor beta chain sequence. The sample comes from a study of blood T cells in healthy people across ages. Every donor provided roughly 9.1 milliliters of peripheral blood. A second about 6 to 12 cycle PCR used barcoded and J-beta primers. MiXCR was run by TCRdb on the 5' RACE reads, yielding one entry per CDR3 protein. The table lists fewer than 950,000 distinct CDR3 sequences, roughly 50% of them singletons. Trimming took 6 bases from V and 8 from J; bases not matched to a gene: 5. Germline loops: CDR1 SQVTM, CDR2 ANQGSEA. The CDR3 loop spans 13 amino acids. The chain employs TRBV29-1 and TRBJ2-4; 12 bases agree with TRBD1. This TCR came from a man older than 75 in good health. The sample taken for sequencing was blood. For the CDR3, the DNA is TGCAGCGTGGGACAGGGGGCTGAGGACATTCAGTACTTC. Translating gives CSVGQGAEDIQYF. Supplemented by reference TRBV29-1 and TRBJ2-4, the full variable domain reads SAVISQKPSRDICQRGTSLTIQCQVDSQVTMMFWYRQQPGQSLTLIATANQGSEATYESGFVIDKFPISRPNLTFSTLTVSNMSPEDSSIYLCSVGQGAEDIQYFGAGTRLSVL.